This is a list of T cell receptor beta chains from one sample in a study of vaccination effects on CD4 cells after COVID-19. Their antigen targets remain unknown. Libraries were prepared by immunoSEQ multiplex PCR; TCRdb keeps only in-frame clonotypes and omits some of them. This table holds tens of thousands of clones, under 80% found once. The starting material was CD4+ T cells from PBMCs cultured with HCoV-OC43 spike peptides, obtained after COVID-19 vaccination. All receptors derive from a human donor who received a COVID-19 vaccine. CDR3s include the opening cysteine and the closing phenylalanine or tryptophan. The D gene is left open where the match is weak. Some rows have no size entry. The others give once, few or many, or a class for an expanded clone.

TRBJ2-1 . . TRBV5-1 TGCGCCAGCAGCTTGAGTCTAAGCTCCTACAATGAGCAGTTCTTC CASSLSLSSYNEQFF
TRBJ1-2 . . TRBV12-5 TGTGCTAGTGGTTTTTCCACGCTCGGCTACACCTTC CASGFSTLGYTF
TRBJ2-2 . . TRBV5-1 TGCGCCAGCAGCTTGCAATCTCAGATCCGCCCAAACACCGGGGAGCTGTTTTTT CASSLQSQIRPNTGELFF
TRBJ2-2 . . TRBV12-3/TRBV12-4 TGTGCCAGCAGACCCGGCGAAGACGGGGAGCTGTTTTTT CASRPGEDGELFF
TRBJ1-6 . . TRBV6-6 TGTGCCAGCAGATCCGAGGGTTACAATTCACCCCTCCACTTT CASRSEGYNSPLHF
TRBJ2-5 . . TRBV19 TGTGCCAGTAGTATAAACGGCCCCCAGGGGCATGAAGAGACCCAGTACTTC CASSINGPQGHEETQYF
TRBJ1-4 . . TRBV19 TGTGCCAGTAGTAAAGGGTCCCGAACTAATGAAAAACTGTTTTTT CASSKGSRTNEKLFF
TRBJ1-2 few . TRBV3-1/TRBV3-2 TGTGCCAGCAGCCAGCAAGGGACTTCATATGGCTACACCTTC CASSQQGTSYGYTF
TRBJ2-3 . TRBD2 TRBV18 TGTGCCAGCTCACCAAGGTCTCGGACTAGCGGGGGACACACAGATACGCAGTATTTT CASSPRSRTSGGHTDTQYF
TRBJ1-1 . TRBD1 TRBV10-3 TGTGCCATCAGTCAATGGACAGGGAACACTGAAGCTTTCTTT CAISQWTGNTEAFF
TRBJ2-6 . TRBD1 TRBV27 TGTGCCAGCCGAATACTGGGCAGGGGGCTTACTGGGGCCAACGTCCTGACTTTC CASRILGRGLTGANVLTF
TRBJ1-1 . . TRBV3-1/TRBV3-2 TGTGCCAGCAGCCAAGGACAGCTAAGGAACACTGAAGCTTTCTTT CASSQGQLRNTEAFF
TRBJ2-3 . TRBD2 TRBV5-1 TGCGCCAGCAGCGCGGGGGGTCCCTACTCAGATACGCAGTATTTT CASSAGGPYSDTQYF
TRBJ1-2 . TRBD1 TRBV19 TGTGCCAGTAGTATAGATCGGGACAGGGAAAGTGATGGCTACACCTTC CASSIDRDRESDGYTF
TRBJ1-5 once . TRBV5-5 TGTGCCAGCAGCCCGATAGCGGGGGAACTTCAGCCCCAGCATTTT CASSPIAGELQPQHF
TRBJ2-1 . TRBD2 TRBV28 TGTGCCACCCAAAGGGCGGGGGCCTACAATGAGCAGTTCTTC CATQRAGAYNEQFF
TRBJ1-2 . TRBD1 TRBV28 TGTGCCAGCAGTTCCCCCGGGGGGACAGGGACCTATGGCTACACCTTC CASSSPGGTGTYGYTF
TRBJ2-5 . TRBD2 TRBV6-2/TRBV6-3 TGTGCCAGCAGTTACCGAGGGGAGGGAAGGACCCAGTACTTC CASSYRGEGRTQYF
TRBJ2-3 . . TRBV5-5 TGTGCCAGCAGCCCGTCCCAGCACCCGAGCACAGATACGCAGTATTTT CASSPSQHPSTDTQYF
TRBJ2-1 . TRBD1 TRBV24-1 TGTGCCACCAGTGATTTCTATGGCAGGGGGAGCAATGAGCAGTTCTTC CATSDFYGRGSNEQFF
TRBJ2-5 . TRBD2 TRBV5-1 TGCGCCAGCAGCTTGGATATAAGCGGGGGGGGAGAGACCCAGTACTTC CASSLDISGGGETQYF
TRBJ2-3 . TRBD1 TRBV6-2/TRBV6-3 TGTGCCAGCAGTCTGCCCGGGACAGGGGCAGATACGCAGTATTTT CASSLPGTGADTQYF
TRBJ1-4 . . TRBV9 TGTGCCAGCAGCGCCTCCGCGGGAGGGGGAGATGAAAAACTGTTTTTT CASSASAGGGDEKLFF
TRBJ2-1 . . TRBV10-3 TGTGCCATCAGTGAGAGTTTGGGAAAAAGCTCCTACAATGAGCAGTTCTTC CAISESLGKSSYNEQFF
TRBJ1-1 . . TRBV6-5 TGTGCCAGCAGTCCAAAAGGCGTGGCGGAAGCTTTCTTT CASSPKGVAEAFF
TRBJ1-1 . TRBD1 TRBV19 TGTGCCAGTAGTACTCGAGACAGGGGATTTACCACTGAAGCTTTCTTT CASSTRDRGFTTEAFF
TRBJ1-6 few . TRBV27 TGTGCCAGCAGCCCGGGGCCCTATAATTCACCCCTCCACTTT CASSPGPYNSPLHF
TRBJ2-3 . TRBD1 TRBV12-5 TGTGCTAGTAGGACAGGGTGGGCCGATACGCAGTATTTT CASRTGWADTQYF
TRBJ1-1 . . TRBV11-1 TGTGCCAGCAGCTCCTCGACGGGCCTCGGAGCTTTCTTT CASSSSTGLGAFF
TRBJ1-2 . TRBD1 TRBV7-2 TGTGCCAGCAGCTTCACCGGGACAGGGGGCGATGGCTACACCTTC CASSFTGTGGDGYTF
TRBJ2-3 . TRBD1 TRBV7-2 TGTGCCAGCAGCTTAGGGGTCAGAGGGGGCCTTATCACAGATACGCAGTATTTT CASSLGVRGGLITDTQYF
TRBJ2-1 . . TRBV6-6 TGTGCCAGCAGGGACGGACCTAGCGTGCAGTTCTTC CASRDGPSVQFF
TRBJ2-5 . TRBD2 TRBV28 TGTGCCAGCAGCCGACGACTAGCCGGGGAGACCCAGTACTTC CASSRRLAGETQYF